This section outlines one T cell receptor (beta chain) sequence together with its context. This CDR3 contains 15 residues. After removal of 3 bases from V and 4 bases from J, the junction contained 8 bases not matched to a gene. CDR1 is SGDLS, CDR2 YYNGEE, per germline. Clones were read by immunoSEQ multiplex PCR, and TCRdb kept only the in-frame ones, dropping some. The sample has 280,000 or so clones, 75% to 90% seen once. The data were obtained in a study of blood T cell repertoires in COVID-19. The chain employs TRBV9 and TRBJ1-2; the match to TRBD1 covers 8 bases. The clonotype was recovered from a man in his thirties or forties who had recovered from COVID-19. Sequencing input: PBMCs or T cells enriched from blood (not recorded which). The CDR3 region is CASSAGQGGSYGYTF. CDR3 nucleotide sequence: TGTGCCAGCAGCGCCGGACAGGGAGGTAGCTATGGCTACACCTTC. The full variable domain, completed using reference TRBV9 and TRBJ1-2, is DSGVTQTPKHLITATGQRVTLRCSPRSGDLSVYWYQQSLDQGLQFLIQYYNGEERAKGNILERFSAQQFPDLHSELNLSSLELGDSALYFCASSAGQGGSYGYTFGSGTRLTVV.